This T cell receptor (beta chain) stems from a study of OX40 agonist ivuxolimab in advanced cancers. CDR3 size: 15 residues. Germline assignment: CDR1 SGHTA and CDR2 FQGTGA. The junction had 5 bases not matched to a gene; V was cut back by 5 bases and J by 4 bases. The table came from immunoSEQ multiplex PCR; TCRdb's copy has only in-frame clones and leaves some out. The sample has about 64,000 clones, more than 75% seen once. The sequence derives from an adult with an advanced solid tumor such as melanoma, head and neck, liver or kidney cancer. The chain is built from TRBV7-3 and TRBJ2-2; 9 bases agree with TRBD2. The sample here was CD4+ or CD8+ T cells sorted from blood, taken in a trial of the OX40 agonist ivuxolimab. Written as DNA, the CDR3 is TGTGCCAGCAGCAAAAGCGGGGGGTTCACCGGGGAGCTGTTTTTT. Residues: CASSKSGGFTGELFF.